The rows below give T cell receptor beta chains drawn from one sample of a study of T cell responses to AZD1222 COVID-19 vaccine. Produced via immunoSEQ multiplex PCR; TCRdb's table is partial and in-frame only. The sample holds roughly 160,000 clones; 75% to 95% are singletons and the top ten take more than 1.3%. The sample was peripheral blood, taken on day 0 of AZD1222 vaccination. These receptor sequences come from an adult in good health. Each CDR3 is given with its conserved first and last residue. A D gene is named only where the DNA matches it firmly. Expanded clones are given a class, and other clones once, few, many or no size at all.

TGTGCCAGCAGCTTTTTCGGGGCGGTCGGCACTGAAGCTTTCTTT	CASSFFGAVGTEAFF	TRBV5-5	TRBJ1-1	.	.
TGCGCCAGCAAACTGGGGGCGGACTCACCCCTCCACTTT	CASKLGADSPLHF	TRBV5-1	TRBJ1-6	.	.
TGCGCCAGCGGGGCCGGGACACTCTATGGCTACACCTTC	CASGAGTLYGYTF	TRBV5-1	TRBJ1-2	.	.
TGTGCCAGCAGCTTATGGGACATGAACTCCTACGAGCAGTACTTC	CASSLWDMNSYEQYF	TRBV7-3	TRBJ2-7	.	.
TGTGCCAGCAGCTTTAGGATAATCTCTGGAAACACCATATATTTT	CASSFRIISGNTIYF	TRBV11-2	TRBJ1-3	.	.
TGTGCCAGCAGTTGGGGTAGGACAGGCTACACCTTC	CASSWGRTGYTF	TRBV28	TRBJ1-2	.	.
TGTGCCAGCAGTCCCACAACGACGGGACTAGCTTTACATGAGCAGTTCTTC	CASSPTTTGLALHEQFF	TRBV6-6	TRBJ2-1	TRBD2	.
TGTGCCAGCAGCCGAATCGACATGACCAACTACGAGCAGTACTTC	CASSRIDMTNYEQYF	TRBV5-4	TRBJ2-7	.	.
TGTGCCAGCAGGCCCAACGCGGGGGCCTATGGCTACACCTTC	CASRPNAGAYGYTF	TRBV7-2	TRBJ1-2	.	once
TGTGCCAGCAGTTACGGAGGGGGCGCCTACGAGCAGTACTTC	CASSYGGGAYEQYF	TRBV6-2/TRBV6-3	TRBJ2-7	.	.
TGTGCCAGCAAGACGGCTCTAAATTACGAGCAGTACTTC	CASKTALNYEQYF	TRBV11-2	TRBJ2-7	.	.
TGCGCCAGCAGCCAAGACACTCTTAGCTACACCTTC	CASSQDTLSYTF	TRBV4-3	TRBJ1-2	.	.
TGTGCCAGCAGCTTCGGGGGGTACTCCTACAATGAGCAGTTCTTC	CASSFGGYSYNEQFF	TRBV7-3	TRBJ2-1	TRBD2	.
TGCGCCAGCAGCCCCGGGACGGTCTCCTACGAGCAGTACTTC	CASSPGTVSYEQYF	TRBV4-3	TRBJ2-7	.	.
TGTGCCAGCAGTTTATCGTGGGCCGAGAGCAATCAGCCCCAGCATTTT	CASSLSWAESNQPQHF	TRBV27	TRBJ1-5	.	once
TGTGCCAGCAGCCAAGACAGGTCGGGGCCCCAGCATTTT	CASSQDRSGPQHF	TRBV3-1/TRBV3-2	TRBJ1-5	.	.
TGTGCCAGCCGCCGACCGACAGGATACACCGGGGAGCTGTTTTTT	CASRRPTGYTGELFF	TRBV6-2/TRBV6-3	TRBJ2-2	.	.
TGCGCCAGCAGTCCTAGGGCAGGGGCTTATGGAAACACCATATATTTT	CASSPRAGAYGNTIYF	TRBV5-1	TRBJ1-3	.	.
TGTGCCAGCAGCTGGGGGGCTGGAAACACCATATATTTT	CASSWGAGNTIYF	TRBV5-5	TRBJ1-3	.	.
TGTGCCACCAGACGGGACAACAATTCACCCCTCCACTTT	CATRRDNNSPLHF	TRBV24-1	TRBJ1-6	.	.
TGTGCCTGGAGTGCAGGGACTGGGTACAATGAGCAGTTCTTC	CAWSAGTGYNEQFF	TRBV30	TRBJ2-1	.	.
TGTGCCAGCAGCTTAGGAGGGGGATTTGAAAAACTGTTTTTT	CASSLGGGFEKLFF	TRBV7-9	TRBJ1-4	.	.
TGTGCCAGCACCCTCCTCCGGAGCACTGAAGCTTTCTTT	CASTLLRSTEAFF	TRBV12-3/TRBV12-4	TRBJ1-1	.	.
TGTGCCAGCAGCCAAGGGAGGGCAGGGGCTGATTCACCCCTCCACTTT	CASSQGRAGADSPLHF	TRBV4-2	TRBJ1-6	.	.
TGTGCCAGCAGCCCGGCTAGCGGTCCTTACAATGAGCAGTTCTTC	CASSPASGPYNEQFF	TRBV7-3	TRBJ2-1	TRBD2	.
TGTGCCAGCAGCTTGGGGCAGGGTGTGAGTCAGCCCCAGCATTTT	CASSLGQGVSQPQHF	TRBV5-5	TRBJ1-5	.	.
TGCGCCAGCAGCTTGGAACCCCGGGAGACCCAGTACTTC	CASSLEPRETQYF	TRBV5-1	TRBJ2-5	.	.